These 27 T cell receptor beta chains were all obtained from the same sample, sequenced in a study of early T cells in non-severe SARS-CoV-2 infection. TCRdb reanalysed the 5' RACE reads using MiXCR and keeps one entry per CDR3 protein. Of under 55,000 distinct CDR3 sequences listed, around a tenth are singletons. The sequenced sample consisted of whole blood. The source is an adult who was a healthcare worker with PCR-confirmed SARS-CoV-2 infection or an uninfected control (not recorded which).

This clonotype was detected many times. The chain uses TRBV4-3 and TRBJ2-5; 7 bases map to TRBD1. This CDR3 is built from 15 residues. Per the germline V gene, CDR1 is LGHNA and CDR2 is YSLEER. After removal of 0 bases from V and 4 bases from J, the junction contained 5 bases not matched to a gene. The CDR3 spells CASSQEGTGVETQYF. The CDR3 DNA reads TGCGCCAGCAGCCAAGAAGGAACAGGGGTAGAGACCCAGTACTTC.

There are many counts of this clonotype. This chain links TRBV7-2 with TRBJ2-7; 7 bases are a match to TRBD2. The germline CDR1 and CDR2 sequences are SGHTA and FQGNSA. The CDR3 runs to 15 residues. J lost 4 bases, V lost 5 bases, and 11 bases had no gene match. The CDR3 reads CASSPSLARGYEQYF. The CDR3 nucleotides read TGTGCCAGCAGCCCTTCTCTGGCGCGGGGGTACGAGCAGTACTTC. Filled out from reference TRBV7-2 and TRBJ2-7, the complete variable domain reads GAGVSQSPSNKVTEKGKDVELRCDPISGHTALYWYRQSLGQGLEFLIYFQGNSAPDKSGLPSDRFSAERTGGSVSTLTIQRTQQEDSAVYLCASSPSLARGYEQYFGPGTRLTVT.

In this sample, this clonotype turned up many times. The gene calls are TRBV7-2 and TRBJ2-1; D gene ambiguous. Germline lookup yields CDR1 SGHTA and CDR2 FQGNSA. Trimming took 2 bases from V and 6 from J, leaving 8 bases between them. This CDR3 has 13 amino acids. CDR3 sequence reads: CASSLKLVNEQFF. For the CDR3, the DNA is TGTGCCAGCAGCTTAAAGTTGGTCAATGAGCAGTTCTTC.

This clonotype was detected ten times or more. The chain couples TRBV12-3 or TRBV12-4 to TRBJ2-2; D gene uncertain. The CDR3 has 12 residues. V lost 5 bases and J lost 3, with 4 bases in between. CDR3 sequence reads: CASSSYTGELFF. DNA of the CDR3: TGTGCCAGCAGTAGTTACACCGGGGAGCTGTTTTTT.

This clonotype has at least ten counts. This chain connects TRBV20-1 to TRBJ2-3; 9 positions agree with TRBD2. Germline CDR1 is DFQATT and CDR2 is SNEGSKA (reference sequence). The CDR3 is 17 residues long. Trimming took 0 bases from V and 6 from J; bases not matched to a gene: 13. Written as DNA, the CDR3 is TGCAGTGCTAGAGATATGCCTAGCGGGACCCTAAGGGATACGCAGTATTTT. This encodes CSARDMPSGTLRDTQYF.

V and J are TRBV28 and TRBJ2-1; 7 nucleotides match TRBD1. This CDR3 contains 14 residues. Germline lookup yields CDR1 MDHEN and CDR2 SYDVKM. V lost 3 bases, J lost 7 bases, and 6 bases stayed unmatched. As DNA, the CDR3 is TGTGCCAGCAGTTTGTCCTCGACAGGGAATGAGCAGTTCTTC. This sequence encodes CASSLSSTGNEQFF. The full variable domain, its missing parts supplied by reference TRBV28 and TRBJ2-1, is DVKVTQSSRYLVKRTGEKVFLECVQDMDHENMFWYRQDPGLGLRLIYFSYDVKMKEKGDIPEGYSVSREKKERFSLILESASTNQTSMYLCASSLSSTGNEQFFGPGTRLTVL.

There are many counts of this clonotype. V usage is TRBV28 and J usage is TRBJ2-1, with a possible D match to TRBD2 (5 bases). The germline V gene has CDR1 MDHEN and CDR2 SYDVKM. CDR3 length: 13 residues. The V end lost 2 bases, the J end lost 9 bases, and 11 bases lay between the germline ends. The CDR3 DNA reads TGTGCCAGCAGTTTACCTCTAAGCGGTGAGCAGTTCTTC. It translates to CASSLPLSGEQFF.

Note on this clonotype: The germline gene is not matched at one end of the junction; a read error may be the cause. V and J are TRBV28 and TRBJ1-1; a weak D match, TRBD1 (5 bases). Looked up from germline, CDR1 is MDHEN and CDR2 is SYDVKM. The CDR3 sequence is 12 residues long. In DNA, the CDR3 is TGTGCCAGCAGTGCTCAGGGTTTTGAAGCTTTTTTT. It yields the protein CASSAQGFEAFF.

This clonotype was observed a few times. This chain connects TRBV5-1 to TRBJ2-3; D not resolved. The CDR3 length is 16 residues. V lost 7 bases, J lost 1 base, and 19 bases lay in between. In germline, CDR1 is SGHRS, CDR2 YFSETQ. CDR3 coding DNA: TGCGCCAGCGGCCTCGCGCGTCGCCAGGGCACAGATACGCAGTATTTT. It is translated as CASGLARRQGTDTQYF.

As for this clonotype: One base away lies a much larger clone, so this may be a sequencing read error. The chain recombines TRBV2 with TRBJ2-5; possibly TRBD1 for D (5 bases). Trimming cost V 5 bases and J 5 bases, with 12 bases left between them. This CDR3 region has 13 residues. Germline CDR1 SNHLY, CDR2 FYNNEI. CDR3: CASSQGERETQYF. In DNA form, the CDR3 reads TGTGCCAGCAGTCAGGGCGAAAGGGAGACCCAGTACTTC. Full variable domain (remainder filled in from reference TRBV2 and TRBJ2-5): EPEVTQTPSHQVTQMGQEVILRCVPISNHLYFYWYRQILGQKVEFLVSFYNNEISEKSEIFDDQFSVERPDGSNFTLKIRSTKLEDSAMYFCASSQGERETQYFGPGTRLLVL.

The table lists this clonotype with a few counts. V and J are TRBV4-1 and TRBJ2-7, with D possibly being TRBD2 (6 bases). The CDR3 contains 15 residues. Germline V gives CDR1 MGHRA, CDR2 YSYEKL. Trimming took 0 bases from V and 1 from J, leaving 10 bases between them. CDR3 sequence (DNA): TGCGCCAGCAGCCAAGATCGGGGGTTATCCTACGAGCAGTACTTC. Its translation is CASSQDRGLSYEQYF.

This chain uses TRBV6-2 or TRBV6-3 with TRBJ2-1; 11 bases match TRBD2. Per germline, CDR1 MNHEY and CDR2 SVGEGT. The length of the CDR3 is 14 residues. The V gene end was trimmed by 4 bases and the J gene end by 7 bases; junction bases not matched to a gene: 3. The CDR3 sequence is CASSFPSGRNEQFF. In DNA, the CDR3 is TGTGCCAGCAGTTTCCCTAGCGGGAGGAATGAGCAGTTCTTC.

This clonotype was seen a few times. The CDR3 region is CASSYTGSGEQFF. CDR3 DNA: TGTGCCAGCAGTTACACGGGGTCTGGTGAGCAGTTCTTC. The chain combines TRBV6-5 with TRBJ2-1; D perhaps matches TRBD2 (5 bases). Between the trimmed V and J ends, which lost 2 bases and 9 bases, there was a span of 11 bases. The CDR3 length is 13 residues. Per germline, CDR1 MNHEY and CDR2 SVGAGI.

CDR3 nucleotide sequence: TGTGCCAGCAGCCCCGAGGCAGCCAGTGGAAAACTGTTTTTT. Translated: CASSPEAASGKLFF. The chain combines TRBV7-3 with TRBJ1-4, with D unresolved. Germline CDR1 is SGHTA and CDR2 is FQGTGA. This CDR3 has 14 amino acids. Trimming shortened V by 5 bases and J by 10 bases, and 17 bases separated the two germline ends.

This clonotype was seen a handful of times. The CDR3 DNA is TGTGCCAGCAGCTTGAGTCAGTACAATGAGCAGTTCTTC. Translation: CASSLSQYNEQFF. This chain connects TRBV7-2 to TRBJ2-1; no reliable D call. The V gene lost 3 bases and the J gene lost 4 bases, with 7 bases spanning the gap. The CDR3 consists of 13 residues. Germline CDR1 SGHTA, CDR2 FQGNSA. Together with reference TRBV7-2 and TRBJ2-1, the CDR3 gives the full variable domain: GAGVSQSPSNKVTEKGKDVELRCDPISGHTALYWYRQSLGQGLEFLIYFQGNSAPDKSGLPSDRFSAERTGGSVSTLTIQRTQQEDSAVYLCASSLSQYNEQFFGPGTRLTVL.

This chain connects TRBV19 to TRBJ2-2; D unresolved. V lost 4 bases, J lost 1 base, and 13 bases lay in between. This CDR3 is built from 16 residues. Looked up from germline, CDR1 is LNHDA and CDR2 is SQIVND (reference sequence). DNA of the CDR3: TGTGCCAGTAGTAAAGACTCGGTACAGAACACCGGGGAGCTGTTTTTT. Translation: CASSKDSVQNTGELFF.

This clonotype was detected many times. Written as DNA, the CDR3 is TGTGCCAGCTCACCAGGTTTCGGACAGGGAAGGAATGAGCAGTTCTTC. This sequence encodes CASSPGFGQGRNEQFF. The J gene is TRBJ2-1, the V gene TRBV18, with TRBD1 matching over 8 bases. The CDR3 is 16 residues long. Trimming at V came to 2 bases and at J to 7 bases, leaving 10 bases not matched to a gene. Germline V lookup: CDR1 KGHSH, CDR2 LQKENI.

This clonotype was counted ten times or more. The rearrangement links TRBV6-6 to TRBJ2-5; no clear D gene. The germline gives CDR1 MNHNY, CDR2 SVGAGI (reference sequence). Deletions cut 5 bases from V and 2 bases from J, with 3 bases between. The CDR3 has 11 residues. For the CDR3, the DNA is TGTGCCAGCAGTCAACAAGAGACCCAGTACTTC. Protein sequence: CASSQQETQYF.

This clonotype was detected many times. The J gene is TRBJ1-2, the V gene TRBV7-6, with 9 bases that match TRBD1. Germline V CDR1 and CDR2: SGHVS, FNYEAQ. This CDR3 comprises 13 residues. V trimming: 4 bases; J trimming: 6 bases; junction bases outside the gene matches: 3. CDR3 DNA sequence: TGTGCCAGCAGCTCTACAGGGGGCGATGGCTACACCTTC. It is translated as CASSSTGGDGYTF.

This clonotype was found many times. This chain connects TRBV25-1 to TRBJ2-1; 7 bases are a match to TRBD2. Germline V gives CDR1 MGHDK, CDR2 SYGVNS. The CDR3 is 16 amino acids. V was pared by 1 base and J by 0 bases, with 3 bases of the junction left unmatched. This CDR3 reads CASSELGGSSYNEQFF. The CDR3 nucleotides read TGTGCCAGCAGTGAATTAGGCGGGAGCTCCTACAATGAGCAGTTCTTC.

This clonotype was detected only a few times. DNA of the CDR3: TGTGCCAGCAGCCGATACAGGGCCACTGAAGCTTTCTTT. Encoded protein: CASSRYRATEAFF. The rearrangement joins TRBV6-2 or TRBV6-3 to TRBJ1-1, with a possible D match to TRBD1 (6 bases). Trimming shortened V by 6 bases and J by 4 bases, and 12 bases separated the two germline ends. This CDR3 has 13 residues. From germline, CDR1 is MNHEY and CDR2 SVGEGT.

V is TRBV28 and J is TRBJ2-7, with 11 bases that match TRBD2. J lost 2 bases, V lost 6 bases, and 9 bases had no gene match. Germline V lookup: CDR1 MDHEN, CDR2 SYDVKM. This CDR3 spans 16 amino acids. The CDR3 reads CASSRLGTSGTYEQYF. The CDR3, as DNA: TGTGCCAGCAGCAGGCTAGGGACTAGCGGAACCTACGAGCAGTACTTC.

This rearrangement joins TRBV7-8 to TRBJ2-1; D remains unclear. With 5 bases removed from V and 5 bases from J, the gap between germline ends came to 7 bases. The CDR3 length is 12 residues. CDR1 SGHVS and CDR2 FQNEAQ come from the germline V gene. CDR3 loop: CASSPRNNEQFF. DNA of the CDR3: TGTGCCAGCAGCCCCCGTAACAATGAGCAGTTCTTC.

This chain links TRBV29-1 with TRBJ2-7; D tentatively reads TRBD1 or TRBD2 (5 bases each). From germline, CDR1 is SQVTM and CDR2 ANQGSEA. This CDR3 spans 13 amino acids. V lost 4 bases and J lost 7, with 17 bases in between. This chain's CDR3 is CSVVGVSTWEQYF. The CDR3 bases are TGCAGCGTTGTGGGGGTGTCCACTTGGGAGCAGTACTTC.

In its sample, this clonotype was seen many times. The chain is built from TRBV5-1 and TRBJ2-7, with TRBD1 matching over 8 bases. Germline V gives CDR1 SGHRS, CDR2 YFSETQ. The CDR3 has 15 amino acids. With V trimmed by 5 bases and J by 2 bases, 9 bases remained unmatched. The CDR3 sequence: CASRQQGVTTYEQYF. Written as DNA, the CDR3 is TGCGCCAGCAGACAACAGGGGGTAACGACCTACGAGCAGTACTTC.

This chain joins TRBV19 and TRBJ2-6; 9 bases are shared with TRBD2. The germline gives CDR1 LNHDA, CDR2 SQIVND (reference sequence). The CDR3 has 18 residues. J gave up 0 bases and V 3 bases, and 6 bases lay outside the gene matches. The CDR3: CASSMDSGSPSGANVLTF. CDR3 nucleotide sequence: TGTGCCAGTAGTATGGATAGCGGGAGCCCCTCTGGGGCCAACGTCCTGACTTTC.

The chain uses TRBV28 and TRBJ2-5; D is undetermined. The CDR3 covers 12 residues. Germline loops: CDR1 MDHEN, CDR2 SYDVKM. V lost 6 bases, J lost 6 bases, and 11 bases lay in between. The CDR3 protein is CASSSKYQTQYF. CDR3 DNA sequence: TGTGCCAGCAGCTCCAAGTATCAGACCCAGTACTTC.